These 13 T cell receptor beta chains came from one sample sequenced in a study of blood T cell repertoires in COVID-19 (dated by TCRdb to about 2020). Library prep was done by the immunoSEQ multiplex PCR assay. The table comes from immuneACCESS by way of TCRdb, which keeps in-frame sequences with V and J called. Part of the clones is missing from these tables; in studies checked, under half for an unresolved V gene and the rest for unknown reasons. The sample includes about 97,000 clones, with more than 65% observed a single time. The top ten hold about 4% of the sample. The sequencing input was peripheral blood. All receptors come from a man in his 60s with acute or convalescent COVID-19.

The chain recombines TRBV7-2 with TRBJ1-3, with 7 bases that match TRBD1. Germline V gene data show CDR1 as SGHTA and CDR2 as FQGNSA. The CDR3 is 15 amino acids. Unmatched junction bases numbered 5, after V lost 3 bases and J lost 3 bases. CDR3 protein: CASSLGGQFGNTIYF. The CDR3 DNA follows: TGTGCCAGCAGCTTGGGGGGACAGTTTGGAAACACCATATATTTT.

The J gene is TRBJ2-7, the V gene TRBV19; 7 bases map to TRBD1. Losses at the gene ends were 8 bases for V and 3 bases for J; bases not matched to a gene: 13. The CDR3 runs to 15 residues. Germline loops: CDR1 LNHDA, CDR2 SQIVND (reference sequence). CDR3 in DNA: TGTGCCAGTTCACGACAGGGCAAGGGAGACTACGAGCAGTACTTC. Translating gives CASSRQGKGDYEQYF.

V gene TRBV7-8 combines with J gene TRBJ2-5; possible D gene TRBD2, 5 bases. The V and J ends lost 2 bases and 4 bases respectively, with 8 bases between them. This CDR3 region has 13 residues. Germline V gives CDR1 SGHVS, CDR2 FQNEAQ. As DNA, the CDR3 is TGTGCCAGCAGCTTAAGGGAGAGAGAGACCCAGTACTTC. Protein product: CASSLRERETQYF. The entire variable domain, with the rest obtained from reference TRBV7-8 and TRBJ2-5, is as follows: GAGVSQSPRYKVAKRGQDVALRCDPISGHVSLFWYQQALGQGPEFLTYFQNEAQLDKSGLPSDRFFAERPEGSVSTLKIQRTQQEDSAVYLCASSLRERETQYFGPGTRLLVL.

The rearrangement joins TRBV10-2 to TRBJ2-3; 10 positions agree with TRBD1. CDR3 length: 15 residues. Germline CDR1 WSHSY, CDR2 SAAADI. V lost 3 bases and J lost 6; bases outside the gene matches: 6. The CDR3 nucleotides are TGCGCCAGCAGTGAAAGGGACAGGGGAGCCGATACGCAGTATTTT. Amino acids: CASSERDRGADTQYF.

The chain employs TRBV4-2 and TRBJ2-7; TRBD2 matches 10 bases. The CDR3 consists of 15 residues. The germline V gene encodes CDR1 LGHNA and CDR2 YNFKEQ. V lost 0 bases and J lost 7; bases outside the gene matches: 6. The CDR3 reads CASSQDRSGRGEQYF. Here the CDR3 DNA reads TGTGCCAGCAGCCAAGATAGGAGCGGGAGGGGTGAGCAGTACTTC.

V gene TRBV19 combines with J gene TRBJ1-1, with TRBD1 matching 7 bases. CDR3 length: 15 residues. Germline values: CDR1 LNHDA, CDR2 SQIVND (reference sequence). V lost 3 bases to trimming and J lost 6 bases; unmatched junction nucleotides: 10. The CDR3 coding sequence is TGTGCCAGTAGTATTACCGGCCAGGGGGTTTCTGAAGCTTTCTTT. Its protein is CASSITGQGVSEAFF.

The J gene is TRBJ2-5, the V gene TRBV5-4, with 8 positions matching TRBD2. With 5 bases clipped from V and 2 bases from J, the junction kept 5 bases outside the gene matches. The CDR3 spans 14 residues. Germline V gene data show CDR1 as SGHNT and CDR2 as YYREEE (reference sequence). As DNA, the CDR3 is TGTGCCAGCAGGAAGCGGGAGACGCAAGAGACCCAGTACTTC. Translating gives CASRKRETQETQYF.

In DNA, the CDR3 is TGTGCCAGCAGCCCTGGGGCAGGGGGGTACAATGAGCAGTTCTTC. Its protein is CASSPGAGGYNEQFF. This rearrangement joins TRBV7-8 to TRBJ2-1, with D possibly matching TRBD1 (7 bases). CDR1 is SGHVS, CDR2 FQNEAQ, per germline. The CDR3 extends over 15 amino acids. V lost 5 bases, J lost 4 bases, and 15 bases lay in between. Combining the CDR3 with reference TRBV7-8 and TRBJ2-1 gives the whole variable domain GAGVSQSPRYKVAKRGQDVALRCDPISGHVSLFWYQQALGQGPEFLTYFQNEAQLDKSGLPSDRFFAERPEGSVSTLKIQRTQQEDSAVYLCASSPGAGGYNEQFFGPGTRLTVL.

The chain recombines TRBV4-3 with TRBJ1-6; D is perhaps TRBD1 (6 bases). Per the germline V gene, CDR1 is LGHNA and CDR2 is YSLEER. V lost 1 base and J lost 13, with 8 bases in between. The CDR3 spans 12 residues. The CDR3 loop reads CASSQAGEPLHF. DNA of the CDR3: TGCGCCAGCAGCCAAGCAGGGGAGCCCCTCCACTTT.

By frequency in the sample, this clone is medium-sized (0.01 to 0.1%). This chain uses TRBV6-4 with TRBJ2-1; 13 positions agree with TRBD2. V shed 6 bases, J shed 5 bases, and the junction held 4 bases outside the gene matches. Germline CDR1 reads MRHNA; CDR2 reads SNTAGT. The CDR3 is 15 amino acids. The CDR3 sequence: CASSVGLAGDNEQFF. The CDR3 region has the DNA TGTGCCAGCAGCGTCGGACTAGCGGGAGACAATGAGCAGTTCTTC.

The chain is built from TRBV3-1 (or the pseudogene TRBV3-2) and TRBJ1-1, with 10 positions matching TRBD1. Germline V gene sequence: CDR1 LGHDT, CDR2 YNNKEL (reference sequence). V trimming: 0 bases; J trimming: 1 base; junction bases outside the gene matches: 5. This CDR3 comprises 17 residues. The CDR3 sequence is CASSQDWDRGGNTEAFF. The CDR3 DNA sequence: TGTGCCAGCAGCCAAGATTGGGACAGGGGTGGGAACACTGAAGCTTTCTTT.

This clone was detected ten times or more. Other nucleotide sequences in the sample specify the same CDR3. The chain carries TRBV20-1 and TRBJ2-7, with TRBD1 matching 7 bases. CDR1 DFQATT and CDR2 SNEGSKA come from the germline V gene (reference sequence). Trimming took 5 bases from V and 3 from J; bases not matched to a gene: 1. This CDR3 is 11 amino acids long. The CDR3 bases are TGCAGTGCTCGACAGGGCTACGAGCAGTACTTC. This gives the protein CSARQGYEQYF.

The chain couples TRBV19 to TRBJ2-6, with D maybe TRBD2 (5 bases). Germline V gene data show CDR1 as LNHDA and CDR2 as SQIVND (reference sequence). This CDR3 region has 16 residues. V lost 1 base and J 2 bases, leaving 9 bases between the germline ends. This CDR3 is CASSIVAGAGANVLTF. The CDR3 nucleotides read TGTGCCAGTAGTATAGTGGCGGGCGCTGGGGCCAACGTCCTGACTTTC. Variable domain in full (rest from reference TRBV19 and TRBJ2-6): DGGITQSPKYLFRKEGQNVTLSCEQNLNHDAMYWYRQDPGQGLRLIYYSQIVNDFQKGDIAEGYSVSREKKESFPLTVTSAQKNPTAFYLCASSIVAGAGANVLTFGAGSRLTVL.